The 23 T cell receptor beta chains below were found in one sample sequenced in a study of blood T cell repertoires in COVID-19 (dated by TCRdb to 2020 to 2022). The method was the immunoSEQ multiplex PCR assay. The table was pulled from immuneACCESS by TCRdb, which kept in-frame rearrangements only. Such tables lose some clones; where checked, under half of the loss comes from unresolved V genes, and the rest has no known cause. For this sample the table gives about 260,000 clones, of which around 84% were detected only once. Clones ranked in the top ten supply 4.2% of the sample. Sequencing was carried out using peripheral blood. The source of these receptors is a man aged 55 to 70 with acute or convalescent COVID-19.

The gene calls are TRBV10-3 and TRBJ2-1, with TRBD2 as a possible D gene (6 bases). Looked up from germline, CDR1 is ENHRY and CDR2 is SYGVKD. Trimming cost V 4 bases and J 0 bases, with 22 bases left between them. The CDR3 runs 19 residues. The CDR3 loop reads CAISGASAIPPSSYNEQFF. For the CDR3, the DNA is TGTGCCATCAGTGGGGCTAGCGCCATTCCCCCGAGCTCCTACAATGAGCAGTTCTTC.

In DNA form, the CDR3 reads TGTGCCAGCGAAACAGGGGCTGGGGCCAACGTCCTGACTTTC. Its protein product is CASETGAGANVLTF. The chain has TRBV2 and TRBJ2-6, with 7 bases identical to TRBD1. CDR1 is SNHLY, CDR2 FYNNEI, per germline. J lost 2 bases, V lost 8 bases, and 3 bases had no gene match. The CDR3 sequence is 14 residues long. Full variable domain (missing parts from reference TRBV2 and TRBJ2-6): EPEVTQTPSHQVTQMGQEVILRCVPISNHLYFYWYRQILGQKVEFLVSFYNNEISEKSEIFDDQFSVERPDGSNFTLKIRSTKLEDSAMYFCASETGAGANVLTFGAGSRLTVL.

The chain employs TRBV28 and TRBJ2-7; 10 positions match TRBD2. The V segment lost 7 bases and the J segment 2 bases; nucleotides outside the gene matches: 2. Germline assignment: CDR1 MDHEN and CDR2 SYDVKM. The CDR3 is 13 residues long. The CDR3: CASNLAGAYEQYF. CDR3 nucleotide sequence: TGTGCCAGCAATCTAGCGGGAGCCTACGAGCAGTACTTC.

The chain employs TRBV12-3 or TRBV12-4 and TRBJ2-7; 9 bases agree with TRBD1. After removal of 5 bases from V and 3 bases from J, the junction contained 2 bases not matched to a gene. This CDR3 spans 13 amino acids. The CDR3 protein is CASSKTGGYEQYF. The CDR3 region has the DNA TGTGCCAGCAGTAAGACAGGGGGCTACGAGCAGTACTTC.

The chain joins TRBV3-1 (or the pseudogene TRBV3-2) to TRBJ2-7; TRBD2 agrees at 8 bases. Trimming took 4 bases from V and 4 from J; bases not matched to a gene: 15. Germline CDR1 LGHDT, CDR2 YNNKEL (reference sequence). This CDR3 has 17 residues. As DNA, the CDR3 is TGTGCCAGCAGCCCTGAGGGCCGGGGGGGCTTGGGATACGAGCAGTACTTC. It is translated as CASSPEGRGGLGYEQYF.

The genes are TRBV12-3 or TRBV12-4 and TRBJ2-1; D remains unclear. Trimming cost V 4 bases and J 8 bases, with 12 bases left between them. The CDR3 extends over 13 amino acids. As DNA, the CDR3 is TGTGCCAGCAGTTCCACCCCTTACTATGAGCAGTTCTTC. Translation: CASSSTPYYEQFF.

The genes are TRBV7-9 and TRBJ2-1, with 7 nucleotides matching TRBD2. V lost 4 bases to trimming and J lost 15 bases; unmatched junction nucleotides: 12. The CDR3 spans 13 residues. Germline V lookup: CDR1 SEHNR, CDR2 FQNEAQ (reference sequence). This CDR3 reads CASSSSEGRDRFF. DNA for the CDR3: TGTGCCAGCAGCTCCTCTGAAGGGAGGGATCGGTTCTTC. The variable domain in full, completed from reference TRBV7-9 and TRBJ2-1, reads DTGVSQNPRHKITKRGQNVTFRCDPISEHNRLYWYRQTLGQGPEFLTYFQNEAQLEKSRLLSDRFSAERPKGSFSTLEIQRTEQGDSAMYLCASSSSEGRDRFFGPGTRLTVL.

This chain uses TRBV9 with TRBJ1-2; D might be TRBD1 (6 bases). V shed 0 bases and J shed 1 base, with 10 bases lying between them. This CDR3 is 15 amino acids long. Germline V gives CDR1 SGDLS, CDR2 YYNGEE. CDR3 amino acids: CASSVEAGDNYGYTF. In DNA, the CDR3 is TGTGCCAGCAGCGTAGAAGCAGGGGATAACTATGGCTACACCTTC. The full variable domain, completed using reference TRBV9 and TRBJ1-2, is DSGVTQTPKHLITATGQRVTLRCSPRSGDLSVYWYQQSLDQGLQFLIQYYNGEERAKGNILERFSAQQFPDLHSELNLSSLELGDSALYFCASSVEAGDNYGYTFGSGTRLTVV.

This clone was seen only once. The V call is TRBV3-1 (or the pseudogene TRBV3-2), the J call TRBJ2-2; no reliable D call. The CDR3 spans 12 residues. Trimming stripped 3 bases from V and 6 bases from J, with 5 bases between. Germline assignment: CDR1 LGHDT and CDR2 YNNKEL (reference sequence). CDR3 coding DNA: TGTGCCAGCAGCCAGCAGGCCGGGGAGCTGTTTTTT. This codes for CASSQQAGELFF.

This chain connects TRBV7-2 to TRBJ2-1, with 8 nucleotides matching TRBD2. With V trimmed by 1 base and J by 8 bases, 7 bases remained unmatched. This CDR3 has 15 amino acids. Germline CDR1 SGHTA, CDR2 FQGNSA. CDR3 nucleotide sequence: TGTGCCAGCAGCTTAGTCAGCGGGAGCGGCGATGAGCAGTTCTTC. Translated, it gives CASSLVSGSGDEQFF.

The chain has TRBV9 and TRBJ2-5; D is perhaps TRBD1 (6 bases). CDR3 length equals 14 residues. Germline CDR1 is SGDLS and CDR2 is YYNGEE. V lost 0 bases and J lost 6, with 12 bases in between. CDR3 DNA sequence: TGTGCCAGCAGCGTAGATACAGGGATGCAGACCCAGTACTTC. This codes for CASSVDTGMQTQYF.

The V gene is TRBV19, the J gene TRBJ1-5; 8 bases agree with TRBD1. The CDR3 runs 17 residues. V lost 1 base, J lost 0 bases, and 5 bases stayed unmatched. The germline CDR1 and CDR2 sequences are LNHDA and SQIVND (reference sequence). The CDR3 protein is CASSIGTGRTSNQPQHF. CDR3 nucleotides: TGTGCCAGTAGTATAGGGACAGGGAGGACTAGCAATCAGCCCCAGCATTTT.

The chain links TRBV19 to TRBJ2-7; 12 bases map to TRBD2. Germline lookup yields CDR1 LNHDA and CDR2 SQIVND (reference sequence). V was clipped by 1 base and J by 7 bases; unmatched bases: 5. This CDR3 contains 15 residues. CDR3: CASSIGLAGVWEQYF. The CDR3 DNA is TGTGCCAGTAGTATAGGACTAGCGGGAGTGTGGGAGCAGTACTTC. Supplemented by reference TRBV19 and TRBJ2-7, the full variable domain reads DGGITQSPKYLFRKEGQNVTLSCEQNLNHDAMYWYRQDPGQGLRLIYYSQIVNDFQKGDIAEGYSVSREKKESFPLTVTSAQKNPTAFYLCASSIGLAGVWEQYFGPGTRLTVT.

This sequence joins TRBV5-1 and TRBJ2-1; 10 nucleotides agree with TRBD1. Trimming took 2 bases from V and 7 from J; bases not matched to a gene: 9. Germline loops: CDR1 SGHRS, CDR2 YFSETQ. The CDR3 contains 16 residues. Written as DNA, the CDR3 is TGCGCCAGCAGCTTTGGGAGGGACAGGGGCTTTAATGAGCAGTTCTTC. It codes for CASSFGRDRGFNEQFF.

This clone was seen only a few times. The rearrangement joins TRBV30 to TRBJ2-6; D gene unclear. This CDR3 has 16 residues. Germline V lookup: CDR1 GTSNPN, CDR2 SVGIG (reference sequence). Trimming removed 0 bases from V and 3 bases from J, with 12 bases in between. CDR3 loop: CAWSVNEVVGANVLTF. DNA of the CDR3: TGTGCCTGGAGTGTAAACGAGGTTGTTGGGGCCAACGTCCTGACTTTC.

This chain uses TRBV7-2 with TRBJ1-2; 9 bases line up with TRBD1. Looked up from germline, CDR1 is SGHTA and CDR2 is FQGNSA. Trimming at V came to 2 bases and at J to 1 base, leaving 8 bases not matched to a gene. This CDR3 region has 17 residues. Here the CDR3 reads CASSLIRTGGFNYGYTF. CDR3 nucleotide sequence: TGTGCCAGCAGCTTAATACGTACAGGGGGCTTTAACTATGGCTACACCTTC.

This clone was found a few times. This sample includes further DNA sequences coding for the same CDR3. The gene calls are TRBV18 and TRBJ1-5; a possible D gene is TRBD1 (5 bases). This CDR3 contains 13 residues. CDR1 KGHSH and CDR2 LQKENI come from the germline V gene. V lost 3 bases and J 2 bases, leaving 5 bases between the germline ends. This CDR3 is CASSPTGNQPQHF. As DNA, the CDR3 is TGTGCCAGCTCACCGACAGGCAATCAGCCCCAGCATTTT.

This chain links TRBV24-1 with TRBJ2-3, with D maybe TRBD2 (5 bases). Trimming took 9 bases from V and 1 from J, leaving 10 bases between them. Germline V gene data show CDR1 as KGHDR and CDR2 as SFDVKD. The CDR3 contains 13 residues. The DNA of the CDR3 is TGTGCCACCGGTCCGAGGGGCACAGATACGCAGTATTTT. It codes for CATGPRGTDTQYF.

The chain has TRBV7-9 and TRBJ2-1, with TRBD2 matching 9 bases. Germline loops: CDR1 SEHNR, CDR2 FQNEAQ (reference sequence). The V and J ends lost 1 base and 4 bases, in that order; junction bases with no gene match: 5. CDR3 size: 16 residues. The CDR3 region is CASSLERGALYNEQFF. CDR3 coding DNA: TGTGCCAGCAGCTTAGAGCGGGGGGCCCTATACAATGAGCAGTTCTTC. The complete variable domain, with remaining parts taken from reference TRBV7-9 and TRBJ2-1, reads DTGVSQNPRHKITKRGQNVTFRCDPISEHNRLYWYRQTLGQGPEFLTYFQNEAQLEKSRLLSDRFSAERPKGSFSTLEIQRTEQGDSAMYLCASSLERGALYNEQFFGPGTRLTVL.

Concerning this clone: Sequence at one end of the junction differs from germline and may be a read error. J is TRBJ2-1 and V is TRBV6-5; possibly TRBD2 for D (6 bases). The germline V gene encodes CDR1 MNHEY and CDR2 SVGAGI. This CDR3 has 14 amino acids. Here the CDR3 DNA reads TGTGCCAGCAGCCTCGGGAGCTCCCACAATGAGCAGTTCTTC. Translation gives CASSLGSSHNEQFF.

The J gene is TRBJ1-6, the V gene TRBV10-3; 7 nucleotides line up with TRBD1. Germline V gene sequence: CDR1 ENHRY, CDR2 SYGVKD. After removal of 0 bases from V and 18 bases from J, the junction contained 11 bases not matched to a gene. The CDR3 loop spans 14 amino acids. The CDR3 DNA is TGTGCCATCAGTGAGTCCCAGCAGGGGGGACACCCCCACTTT. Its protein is CAISESQQGGHPHF.

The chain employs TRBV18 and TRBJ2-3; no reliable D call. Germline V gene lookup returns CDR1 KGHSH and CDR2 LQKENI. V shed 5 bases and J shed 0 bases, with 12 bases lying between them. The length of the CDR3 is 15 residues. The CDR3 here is CASSGQSASTDTQYF. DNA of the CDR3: TGTGCCAGCTCAGGTCAGAGCGCTAGCACAGATACGCAGTATTTT.

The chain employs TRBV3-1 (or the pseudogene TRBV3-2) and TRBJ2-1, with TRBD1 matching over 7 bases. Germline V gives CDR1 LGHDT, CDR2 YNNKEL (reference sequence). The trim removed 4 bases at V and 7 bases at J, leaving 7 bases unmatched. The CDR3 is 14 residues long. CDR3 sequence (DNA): TGTGCCAGCAGCCTATTAGGGACAGCGAATGAGCAGTTCTTC. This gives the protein CASSLLGTANEQFF.